This T cell receptor (beta chain) is drawn from a study of blood T cells in healthy people across ages. The extraction recovered at least 5.5 micrograms of total RNA per sample. At least ten counts were recorded for this clonotype. Primers used in a second PCR of roughly 6 to 12 cycles were a sample-barcoded 5' primer and a J-beta primer mix. Each cDNA molecule received a tag from a template-switch adaptor that had 12 random nucleotides. MiXCR was run by TCRdb on the 5' RACE reads, yielding one entry per CDR3 protein. The sample records about 650,000 distinct CDR3 sequences, roughly 32% being singletons. This clonotype originated in an elderly woman in good health. The sample comprised blood.

The CDR3 nucleotides are TGTGCCAGCAGCTCACCACTCCGGTTGATATCTGGGGCCAACGTCCTGACTTTC. Its protein product is CASSSPLRLISGANVLTF. The V call is TRBV5-6, the J call TRBJ2-6; the D is unclear. The CDR3 extends over 18 amino acids. V lost 3 bases and J lost 1, with 17 bases in between. Germline assignment: CDR1 SGHDT and CDR2 YYEEEE.